This T cell receptor beta chain derives from a study of CD8 T cells in Susac syndrome. With random hexamers, roughly 0.45 to 1 ug RNA was reverse transcribed. From the immunoSEQ multiplex PCR reads, TCRdb called clonotypes with MiXCR, one entry per CDR3 protein. The data hold 150,000 to 250,000 distinct CDR3 sequences, with over 90% observed a single time. This sequence originates from a human donor with multiple sclerosis. Input material: CD4+ T cells from PBMCs.

CDR3 sequence (DNA): TGTGCCAGCAGCTCGCAGACAGGACGCAGCTCCTACAATGAGCAGTTCTTC. Amino acids: CASSSQTGRSSYNEQFF. This rearrangement joins TRBV9 to TRBJ2-1; D may be TRBD1 (6 bases). The CDR3 runs 17 residues. Trimming stripped 4 bases from V and 0 bases from J, with 17 bases between. Germline CDR1 reads SGDLS; CDR2 reads YYNGEE. Looking up the rest from reference TRBV9 and TRBJ2-1 gives the full variable domain: DSGVTQTPKHLITATGQRVTLRCSPRSGDLSVYWYQQSLDQGLQFLIQYYNGEERAKGNILERFSAQQFPDLHSELNLSSLELGDSALYFCASSSQTGRSSYNEQFFGPGTRLTVL.